This TCR beta chain came from a study of T cell responses to AZD1222 COVID-19 vaccine. Germline lookup yields CDR1 SEHNR and CDR2 FQNEAQ (reference sequence). Trimming cost V 4 bases and J 7 bases; bases outside gene matches: 12. The CDR3 runs to 15 residues. The assay was immunoSEQ multiplex PCR, and TCRdb's table has in-frame clones only and misses some. The repertoire holds 90,000 to 120,000 clones, with 70% to 90% as singletons. The J gene is TRBJ2-7, the V gene TRBV7-9; 8 positions agree with TRBD1. The clonotype originates from an adult who received the AZD1222 COVID-19 vaccine. This material consisted of peripheral blood, taken 28 days after the second AZD1222 dose. The CDR3 is CASSSDSGTGVEQYF. CDR3 sequence (DNA): TGTGCCAGCAGCTCAGATTCCGGGACAGGTGTAGAGCAGTACTTC.